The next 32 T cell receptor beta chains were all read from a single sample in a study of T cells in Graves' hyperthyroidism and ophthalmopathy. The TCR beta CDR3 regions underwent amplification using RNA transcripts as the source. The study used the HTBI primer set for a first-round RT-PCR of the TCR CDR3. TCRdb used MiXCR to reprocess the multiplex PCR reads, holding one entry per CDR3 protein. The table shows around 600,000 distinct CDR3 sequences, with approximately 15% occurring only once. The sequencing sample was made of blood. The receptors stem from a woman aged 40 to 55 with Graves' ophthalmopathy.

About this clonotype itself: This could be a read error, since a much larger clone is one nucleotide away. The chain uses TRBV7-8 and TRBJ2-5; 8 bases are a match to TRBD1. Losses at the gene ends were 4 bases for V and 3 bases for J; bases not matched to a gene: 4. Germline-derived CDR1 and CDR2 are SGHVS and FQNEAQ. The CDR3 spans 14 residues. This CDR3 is CASSSRTGKETQYF. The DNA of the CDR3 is TGTGCCAGCAGCTCGAGGACAGGGAAAGAGACCCAGTACTTC. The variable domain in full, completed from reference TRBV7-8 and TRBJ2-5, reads GAGVSQSPRYKVAKRGQDVALRCDPISGHVSLFWYQQALGQGPEFLTYFQNEAQLDKSGLPSDRFFAERPEGSVSTLKIQRTQQEDSAVYLCASSSRTGKETQYFGPGTRLLVL.

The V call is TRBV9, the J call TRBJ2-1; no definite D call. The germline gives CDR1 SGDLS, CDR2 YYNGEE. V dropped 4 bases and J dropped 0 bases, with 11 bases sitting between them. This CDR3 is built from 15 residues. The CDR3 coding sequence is TGTGCCAGCAGCCCCCAGGCCCCCTCCTACAATGAGCAGTTCTTC. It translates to CASSPQAPSYNEQFF.

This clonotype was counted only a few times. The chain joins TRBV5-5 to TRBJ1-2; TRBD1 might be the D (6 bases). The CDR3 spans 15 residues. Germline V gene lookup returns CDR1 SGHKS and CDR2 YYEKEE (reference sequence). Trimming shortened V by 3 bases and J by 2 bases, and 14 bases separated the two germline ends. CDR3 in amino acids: CASSSWDTGNYGYTF. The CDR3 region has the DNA TGTGCCAGCAGCTCGTGGGACACCGGCAACTATGGCTACACCTTC.

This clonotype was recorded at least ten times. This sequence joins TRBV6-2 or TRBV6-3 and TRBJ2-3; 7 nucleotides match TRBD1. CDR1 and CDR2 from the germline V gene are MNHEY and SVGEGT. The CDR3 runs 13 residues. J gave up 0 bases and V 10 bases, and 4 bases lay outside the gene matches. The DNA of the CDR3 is TGTGCCACCCGGGACAGCAGCACAGATACGCAGTATTTT. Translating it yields CATRDSSTDTQYF.

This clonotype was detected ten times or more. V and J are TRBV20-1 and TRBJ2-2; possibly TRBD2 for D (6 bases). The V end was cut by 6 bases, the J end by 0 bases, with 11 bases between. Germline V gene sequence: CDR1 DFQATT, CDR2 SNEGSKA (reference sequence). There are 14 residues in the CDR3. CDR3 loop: CSARGLANTGELFF. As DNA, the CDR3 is TGCAGTGCGAGGGGACTGGCGAACACCGGGGAGCTGTTTTTT.

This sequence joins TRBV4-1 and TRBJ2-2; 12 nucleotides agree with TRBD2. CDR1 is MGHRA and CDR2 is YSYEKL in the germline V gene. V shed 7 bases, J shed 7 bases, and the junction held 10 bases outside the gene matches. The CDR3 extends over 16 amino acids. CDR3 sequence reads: CASTFLAGGPGGELFF. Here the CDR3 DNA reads TGCGCCAGCACGTTCCTAGCGGGGGGGCCCGGCGGGGAGCTGTTTTTT.

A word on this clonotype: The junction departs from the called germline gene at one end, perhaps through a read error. The CDR3 is CASSEQNQPRRF. CDR3 nucleotide sequence: TGTGCCAGCAGTGAACAGAATCAGCCCCGGCGTTTT. The chain carries TRBV2 and TRBJ1-5, with no clear D. The CDR3 covers 12 residues. Germline-derived CDR1 and CDR2 are SNHLY and FYNNEI.

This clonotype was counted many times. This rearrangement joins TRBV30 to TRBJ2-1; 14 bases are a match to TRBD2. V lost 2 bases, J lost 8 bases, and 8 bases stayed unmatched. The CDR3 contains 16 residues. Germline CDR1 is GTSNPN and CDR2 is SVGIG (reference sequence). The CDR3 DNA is TGTGCCTGGAGTAGGACTAGCGGGAGGAAGGTCGATGAGCAGTTCTTC. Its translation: CAWSRTSGRKVDEQFF.

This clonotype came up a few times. The CDR3 is CASSPSTGSGNTIYF. The DNA for the CDR3 is TGTGCCAGCTCACCATCGACAGGGTCTGGAAACACCATATATTTT. The V gene is TRBV18, the J gene TRBJ1-3; 7 nucleotides align to TRBD1. This CDR3 spans 15 amino acids. CDR1 and CDR2 from the germline V gene are KGHSH and LQKENI. The V segment lost 2 bases and the J segment 1 base; nucleotides outside the gene matches: 2.

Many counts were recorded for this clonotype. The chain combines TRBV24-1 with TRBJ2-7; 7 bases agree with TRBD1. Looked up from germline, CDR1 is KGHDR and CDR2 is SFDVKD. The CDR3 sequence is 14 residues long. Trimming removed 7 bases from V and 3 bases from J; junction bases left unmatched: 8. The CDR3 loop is CATSRTGGGYEQYF. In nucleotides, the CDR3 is TGTGCCACCAGCCGGACAGGTGGCGGCTACGAGCAGTACTTC.

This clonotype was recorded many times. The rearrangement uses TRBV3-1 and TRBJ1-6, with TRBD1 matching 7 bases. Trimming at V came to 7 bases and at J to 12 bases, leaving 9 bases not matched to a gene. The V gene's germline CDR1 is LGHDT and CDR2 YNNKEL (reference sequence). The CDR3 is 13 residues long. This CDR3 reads CASTMGQQGPLHF. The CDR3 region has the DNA TGTGCCAGCACGATGGGACAGCAAGGACCCCTCCACTTT. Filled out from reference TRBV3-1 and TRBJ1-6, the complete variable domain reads DTAVSQTPKYLVTQMGNDKSIKCEQNLGHDTMYWYKQDSKKFLKIMFSYNNKELIINETVPNRFSPKSPDKAHLNLHINSLELGDSAVYFCASTMGQQGPLHFGNGTRLTVT.

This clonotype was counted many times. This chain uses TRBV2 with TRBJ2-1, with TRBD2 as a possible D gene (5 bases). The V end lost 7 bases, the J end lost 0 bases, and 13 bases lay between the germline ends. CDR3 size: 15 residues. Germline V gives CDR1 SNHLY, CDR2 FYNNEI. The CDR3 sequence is CASTAGASSYNEQFF. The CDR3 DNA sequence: TGTGCCAGCACGGCGGGCGCTAGCTCCTACAATGAGCAGTTCTTC.

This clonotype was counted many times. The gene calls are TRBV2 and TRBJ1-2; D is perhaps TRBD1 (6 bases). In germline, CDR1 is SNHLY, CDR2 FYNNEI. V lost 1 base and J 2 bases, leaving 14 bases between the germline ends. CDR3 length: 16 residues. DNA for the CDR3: TGTGCCAGCAGTGAAGAGGGGGGGGGCGCGAACTATGGCTACACCTTC. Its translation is CASSEEGGGANYGYTF.

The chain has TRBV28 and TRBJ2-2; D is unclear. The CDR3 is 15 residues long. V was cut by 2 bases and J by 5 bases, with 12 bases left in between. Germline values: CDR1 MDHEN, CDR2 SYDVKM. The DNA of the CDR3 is TGTGCCAGCAGTTTAAGGCCCCTGGGGACCGGGGAGCTGTTTTTT. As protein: CASSLRPLGTGELFF. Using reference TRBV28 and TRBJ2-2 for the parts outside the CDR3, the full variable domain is DVKVTQSSRYLVKRTGEKVFLECVQDMDHENMFWYRQDPGLGLRLIYFSYDVKMKEKGDIPEGYSVSREKKERFSLILESASTNQTSMYLCASSLRPLGTGELFFGEGSRLTVL.

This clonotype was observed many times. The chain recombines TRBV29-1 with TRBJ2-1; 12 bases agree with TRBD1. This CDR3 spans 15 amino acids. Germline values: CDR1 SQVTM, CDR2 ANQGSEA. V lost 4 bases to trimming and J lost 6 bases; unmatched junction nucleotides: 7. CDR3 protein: CSVGGGQGALNEQFF. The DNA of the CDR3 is TGCAGCGTTGGGGGGGGACAGGGGGCACTCAATGAGCAGTTCTTC.

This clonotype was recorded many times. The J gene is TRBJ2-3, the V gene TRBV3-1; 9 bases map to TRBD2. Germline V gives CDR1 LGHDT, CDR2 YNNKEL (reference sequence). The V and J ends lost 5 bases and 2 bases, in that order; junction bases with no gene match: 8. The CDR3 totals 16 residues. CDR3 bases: TGTGCCAGCAGCGACGGGACTAGCTTTAACACAGATACGCAGTATTTT. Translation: CASSDGTSFNTDTQYF.

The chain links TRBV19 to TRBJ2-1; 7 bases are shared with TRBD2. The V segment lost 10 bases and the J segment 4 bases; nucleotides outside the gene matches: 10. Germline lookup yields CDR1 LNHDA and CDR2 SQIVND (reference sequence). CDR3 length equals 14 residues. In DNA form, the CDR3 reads TGTGCCACTTCAGGGCTAGCGGCATACAATGAGCAGTTCTTC. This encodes CATSGLAAYNEQFF.

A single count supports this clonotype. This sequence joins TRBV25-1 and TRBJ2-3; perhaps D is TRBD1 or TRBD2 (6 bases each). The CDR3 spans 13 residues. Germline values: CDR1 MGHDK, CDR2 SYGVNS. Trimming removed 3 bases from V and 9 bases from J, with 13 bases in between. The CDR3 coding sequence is TGTGCCAGCAGTGAGGCCAGGGGAGGCACGCAGTATTTT. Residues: CASSEARGGTQYF. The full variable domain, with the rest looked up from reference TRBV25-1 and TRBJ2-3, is EADIYQTPRYLVIGTGKKITLECSQTMGHDKMYWYQQDPGMELHLIHYSYGVNSTEKGDLSSESTVSRIRTEHFPLTLESARPSHTSQYLCASSEARGGTQYFGPGTRLTVL.

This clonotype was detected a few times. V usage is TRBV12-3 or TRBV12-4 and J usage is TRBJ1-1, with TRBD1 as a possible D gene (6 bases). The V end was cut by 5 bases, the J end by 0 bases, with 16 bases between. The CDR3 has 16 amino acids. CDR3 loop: CASSLSWGAMNTEAFF. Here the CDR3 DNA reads TGTGCCAGCAGTCTCTCATGGGGGGCAATGAACACTGAAGCTTTCTTT.

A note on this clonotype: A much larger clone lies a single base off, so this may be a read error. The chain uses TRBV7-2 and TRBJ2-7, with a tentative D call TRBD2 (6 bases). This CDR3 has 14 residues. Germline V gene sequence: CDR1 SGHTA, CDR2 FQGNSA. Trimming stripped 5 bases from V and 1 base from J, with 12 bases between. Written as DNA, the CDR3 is TGTGCCAGCAGCCCCATGGGGGGATCCTACGAGCAGTACTTC. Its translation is CASSPMGGSYEQYF. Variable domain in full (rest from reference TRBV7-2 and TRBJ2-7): GAGVSQSPSNKVTEKGKDVELRCDPISGHTALYWYRQSLGQGLEFLIYFQGNSAPDKSGLPSDRFSAERTGGSVSTLTIQRTQQEDSAVYLCASSPMGGSYEQYFGPGTRLTVT.

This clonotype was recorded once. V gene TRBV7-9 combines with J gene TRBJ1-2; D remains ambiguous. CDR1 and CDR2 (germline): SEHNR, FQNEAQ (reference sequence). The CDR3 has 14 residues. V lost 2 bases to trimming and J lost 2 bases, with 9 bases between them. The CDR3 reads CASSLPGSNYGYTF. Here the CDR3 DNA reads TGTGCCAGCAGCTTACCGGGGTCCAACTATGGCTACACCTTC.

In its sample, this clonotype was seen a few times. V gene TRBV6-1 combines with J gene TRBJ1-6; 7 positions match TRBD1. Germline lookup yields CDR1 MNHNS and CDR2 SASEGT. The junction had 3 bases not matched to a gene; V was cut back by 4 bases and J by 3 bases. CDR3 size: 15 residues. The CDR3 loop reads CASSVNRGYNSPLHF. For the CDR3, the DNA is TGTGCCAGCAGTGTAAACAGGGGCTATAATTCACCCCTCCACTTT.

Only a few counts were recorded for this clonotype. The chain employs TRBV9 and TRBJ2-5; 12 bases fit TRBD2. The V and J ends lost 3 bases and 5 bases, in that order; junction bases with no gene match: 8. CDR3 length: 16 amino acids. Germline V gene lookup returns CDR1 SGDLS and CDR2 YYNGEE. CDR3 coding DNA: TGTGCCAGCAGCGCGATGACTAGCGGGGGTCGGGAGACCCAGTACTTC. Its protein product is CASSAMTSGGRETQYF.

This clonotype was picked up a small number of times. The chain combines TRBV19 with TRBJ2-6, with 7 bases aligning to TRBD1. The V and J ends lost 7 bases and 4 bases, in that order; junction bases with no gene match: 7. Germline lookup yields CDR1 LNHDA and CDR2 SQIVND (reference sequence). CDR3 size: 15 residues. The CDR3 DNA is TGTGCCAGTAAGGAGACAGGGACGGGGGCCAACGTCCTGACTTTC. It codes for CASKETGTGANVLTF.

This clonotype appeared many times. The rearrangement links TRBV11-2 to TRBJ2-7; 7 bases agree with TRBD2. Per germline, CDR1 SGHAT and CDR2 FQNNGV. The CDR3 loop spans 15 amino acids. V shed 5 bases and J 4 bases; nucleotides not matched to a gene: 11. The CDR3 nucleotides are TGTGCCAGCAGCCTCACTAGAGAGGGACTATACGAGCAGTACTTC. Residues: CASSLTREGLYEQYF.

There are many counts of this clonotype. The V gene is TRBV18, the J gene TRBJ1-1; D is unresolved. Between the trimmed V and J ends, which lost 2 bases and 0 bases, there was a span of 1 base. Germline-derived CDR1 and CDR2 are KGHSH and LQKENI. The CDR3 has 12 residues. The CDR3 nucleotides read TGTGCCAGCTCACCAATGAACACTGAAGCTTTCTTT. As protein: CASSPMNTEAFF. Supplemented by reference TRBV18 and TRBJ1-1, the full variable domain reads NAGVMQNPRHLVRRRGQEARLRCSPMKGHSHVYWYRQLPEEGLKFMVYLQKENIIDESGMPKERFSAEFPKEGPSILRIQQVVRGDSAAYFCASSPMNTEAFFGQGTRLTVV.

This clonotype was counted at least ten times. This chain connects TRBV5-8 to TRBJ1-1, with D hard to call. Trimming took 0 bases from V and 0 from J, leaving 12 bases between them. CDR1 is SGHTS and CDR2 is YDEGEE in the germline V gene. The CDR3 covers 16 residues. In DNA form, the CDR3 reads TGTGCCAGCAGCTTGGCCGGGGAGGGAGTGAACACTGAAGCTTTCTTT. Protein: CASSLAGEGVNTEAFF.

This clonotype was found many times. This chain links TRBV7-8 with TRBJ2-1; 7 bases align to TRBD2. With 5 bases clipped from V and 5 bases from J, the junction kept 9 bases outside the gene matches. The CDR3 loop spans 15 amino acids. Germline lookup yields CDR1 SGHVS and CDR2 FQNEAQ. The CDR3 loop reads CASSRSGMGNNEQFF. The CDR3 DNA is TGTGCCAGCAGCCGAAGCGGGATGGGGAACAATGAGCAGTTCTTC. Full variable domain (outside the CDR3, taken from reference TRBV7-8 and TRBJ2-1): GAGVSQSPRYKVAKRGQDVALRCDPISGHVSLFWYQQALGQGPEFLTYFQNEAQLDKSGLPSDRFFAERPEGSVSTLKIQRTQQEDSAVYLCASSRSGMGNNEQFFGPGTRLTVL.

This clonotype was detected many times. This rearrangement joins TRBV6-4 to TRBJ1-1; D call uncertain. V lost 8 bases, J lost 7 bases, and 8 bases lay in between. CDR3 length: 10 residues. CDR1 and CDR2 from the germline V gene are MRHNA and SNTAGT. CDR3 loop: CASWEGEAFF. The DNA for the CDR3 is TGTGCCAGCTGGGAAGGTGAAGCTTTCTTT.

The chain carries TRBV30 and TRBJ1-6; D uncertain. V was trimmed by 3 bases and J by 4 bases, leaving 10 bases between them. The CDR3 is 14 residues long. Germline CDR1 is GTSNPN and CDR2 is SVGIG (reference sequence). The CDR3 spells CAWSPGVYNSPLHF. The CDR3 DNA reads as TGTGCCTGGAGCCCTGGGGTATATAATTCACCCCTCCACTTT.

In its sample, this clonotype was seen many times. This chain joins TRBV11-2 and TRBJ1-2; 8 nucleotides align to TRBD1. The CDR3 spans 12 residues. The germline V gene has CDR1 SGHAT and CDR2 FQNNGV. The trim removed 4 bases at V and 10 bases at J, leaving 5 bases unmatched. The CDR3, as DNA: TGTGCCAGCAGCTCGACAGGGGTGGACTACACCTTC. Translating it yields CASSSTGVDYTF.

The CDR3 loop is CASSLGLANEKLFF. The CDR3 region has the DNA TGTGCCAGCAGTTTAGGGTTGGCTAATGAAAAACTGTTTTTT. The gene calls are TRBV12-3 or TRBV12-4 and TRBJ1-4; unclear D gene. The CDR3 runs 14 residues. V was clipped by 1 base and J by 3 bases, with 6 bases between them.